The rows below give T cell receptor beta chains drawn from one sample of a study of cytomegalovirus exposure and HLA in healthy donors. TCRdb keeps only in-frame clones here, not all; method: immunoSEQ multiplex PCR. The sample has some 170,000 clones, 82% seen once. Sequenced input: PBMCs. The receptors derive from a girl under 18 in good health and CMV-seropositive. CDR3s leave out the opening cysteine and the closing phenylalanine or tryptophan. A D gene is named only where the DNA matches it firmly.

d_call v_call cdr3_aa
NA TRBV27 ASSSQVNTEAF
NA TRBV10-3 AISEWVTRTEAF
NA TRBV5-4 ASSPAGGALPNTEAF
TRBD2 TRBV15 ATSRFRVAGGAYEQY
TRBD2 TRBV7-6 ASSLGTSGGSTDTQY
NA TRBV18 ASSPPGQSTDTQY
NA TRBV7-8 ASSLVDQPQH
NA TRBV10-3 AIGGAPNYGYT
TRBD2 TRBV27 ASSIRLAGVVGNEQF
NA TRBV21-1 ASTLMQAAPISNQPQH
NA TRBV11-2 ASSLVEGPNTEAF
NA TRBV10-3 ASLGAFNQPQH
NA TRBV29-1 SVRTNSYEQY
TRBD1 TRBV5-1 ASRQGDEQY
NA TRBV25-1 ASSAGQQPQH
TRBD1 TRBV29-1 SVEPGTGKQY
TRBD1 TRBV30 AWSEGQGAREQY
TRBD2 TRBV6-1 ASQGTSGKAGELF
TRBD2 TRBV6-5 ASSYSWEGPPGELF
NA TRBV9 ASSPGTRTDTQY
NA TRBV29-1 SVRDTALSYT
TRBD1 TRBV19 ASSTAKDRAVDQPQH
NA TRBV28 ASGPLQLNTEAF
NA TRBV5-1 ASSLDGYSNQPQH
NA TRBV6-6 ASSRDGGTLREKLF
TRBD1 TRBV19 ASSTRGTGSYEQY
NA TRBV18 ASSLAKGDTDTQY
TRBD2 TRBV29-1 SVEGTGGAGNEQF
NA TRBV9 ASSTGVGDFTDTQY
NA TRBV18 ASSPPGATPSGNTIY
NA TRBV19 ASSIVEGASYEQY
NA TRBV27 ASSPLDRNTEAF
NA TRBV19 ASSIIPRGRNSPLH
NA TRBV29-1 SVEDTGTLGYT
NA TRBV6-1 ASSETRVYEQY
NA TRBV21-1 ASTSGGREFNLYNEQF
NA TRBV7-2 ASSLGTDNEQF
NA TRBV7-3 ASSATETTEAF
NA TRBV7-2 ASSLQTRSETQY
TRBD2 TRBV6-1 ASSPPRGGSDEQF
TRBD1 TRBV9 ASSRDGTGQLGEKLF
TRBD2 TRBV7-3 ASSPTGTSGRGTDTQY
TRBD2 TRBV5-1 ASSLTRLADDTQY
TRBD2 TRBV4-2 ASSQELAVSYEQY
TRBD1 TRBV25-1 ASGTDYGYT
NA TRBV2 ASSVREDQETQY
NA TRBV5-1 ASSRGAGQLNTEAF